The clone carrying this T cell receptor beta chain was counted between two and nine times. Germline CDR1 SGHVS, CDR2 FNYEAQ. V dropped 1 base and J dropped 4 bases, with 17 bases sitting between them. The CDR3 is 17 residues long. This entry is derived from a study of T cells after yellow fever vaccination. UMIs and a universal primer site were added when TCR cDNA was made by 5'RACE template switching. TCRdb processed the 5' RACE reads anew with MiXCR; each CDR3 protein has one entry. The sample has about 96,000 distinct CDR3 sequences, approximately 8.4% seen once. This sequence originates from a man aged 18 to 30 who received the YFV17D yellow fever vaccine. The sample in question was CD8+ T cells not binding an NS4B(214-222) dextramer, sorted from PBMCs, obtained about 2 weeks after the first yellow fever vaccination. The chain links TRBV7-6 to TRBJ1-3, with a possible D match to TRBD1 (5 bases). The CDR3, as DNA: TGTGCCAGCAGCTTAGATAGCCCCGGGACGATGGGAAACACCATATATTTT. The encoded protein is CASSLDSPGTMGNTIYF.